This T cell receptor beta chain appears in the sequencing data of a study of T cells in Graves' hyperthyroidism and ophthalmopathy. The study's findings and limits: Model-based prediction identified ophthalmopathy a median 6.5 months prior to its onset. Within blood appeared most thyroid clonotypes that had expanded above 0.001. A model using 13 V-J features told ophthalmopathy apart from stable hyperthyroidism.

The CDR3 regions of TCR beta were amplified from RNA transcripts. Researchers ran a first-round RT-PCR on the TCR CDR3 using the HTBI primer set. MiXCR, applied by TCRdb to the multiplex PCR reads, yields one record per CDR3 protein. The sample lists a few hundred thousand distinct CDR3 sequences; more than 15% were seen once. Those with hyperthyroidism were 18 to 65 years old, newly diagnosed, and ill for under 2 months. V lost 0 bases and J 0 bases, leaving 8 bases between the germline ends. Looked up from germline, CDR1 is LGHNA and CDR2 is YSLEER. The CDR3 is 15 amino acids. This clonotype came up a few times. As yet, its antigen is unknown.

The origin of this receptor is a woman in her twenties or thirties with Graves' hyperthyroidism. The J gene is TRBJ1-1, the V gene TRBV4-3; unclear D gene. The sample was blood. The CDR3 region is CASSQDPSMNTEAFF. The CDR3 nucleotides are TGCGCCAGCAGCCAAGATCCGAGCATGAACACTGAAGCTTTCTTT.